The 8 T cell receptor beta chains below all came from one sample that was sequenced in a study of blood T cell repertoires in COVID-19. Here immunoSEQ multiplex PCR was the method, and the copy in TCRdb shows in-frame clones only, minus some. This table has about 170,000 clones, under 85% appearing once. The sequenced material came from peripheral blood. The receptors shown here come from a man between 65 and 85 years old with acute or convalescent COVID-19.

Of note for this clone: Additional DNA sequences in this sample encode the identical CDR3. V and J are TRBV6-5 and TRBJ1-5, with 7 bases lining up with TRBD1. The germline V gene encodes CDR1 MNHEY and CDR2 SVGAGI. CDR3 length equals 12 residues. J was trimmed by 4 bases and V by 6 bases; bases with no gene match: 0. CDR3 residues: CASRQGNQPQHF. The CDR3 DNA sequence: TGTGCCAGCAGACAGGGGAATCAGCCCCAGCATTTT.

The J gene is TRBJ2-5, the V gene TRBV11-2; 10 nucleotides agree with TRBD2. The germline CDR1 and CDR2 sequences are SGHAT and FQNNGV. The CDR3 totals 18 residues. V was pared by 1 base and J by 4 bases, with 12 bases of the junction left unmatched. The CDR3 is CASSLGLMSGGATETQYF. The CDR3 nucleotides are TGTGCCAGCAGCTTAGGTCTCATGAGCGGGGGGGCCACAGAGACCCAGTACTTC.

As DNA, the CDR3 is TGTGCCAGCAGCCAAGCACCGGGACAGGGGGCCGGGGAGCTGTTTTTT. This gives the protein CASSQAPGQGAGELFF. The chain employs TRBV4-2 and TRBJ2-2, with TRBD1 matching 11 bases. Germline loops: CDR1 LGHNA, CDR2 YNFKEQ. V trimming: 1 base; J trimming: 6 bases; junction bases outside the gene matches: 4. The CDR3 spans 16 residues.

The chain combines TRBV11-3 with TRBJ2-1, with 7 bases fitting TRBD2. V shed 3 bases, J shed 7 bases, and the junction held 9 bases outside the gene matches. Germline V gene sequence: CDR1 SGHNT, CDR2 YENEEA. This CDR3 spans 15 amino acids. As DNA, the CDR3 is TGTGCCAGCAGCTTCGGGGGGAGCCGCGGGAATGAGCAGTTCTTC. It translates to CASSFGGSRGNEQFF.

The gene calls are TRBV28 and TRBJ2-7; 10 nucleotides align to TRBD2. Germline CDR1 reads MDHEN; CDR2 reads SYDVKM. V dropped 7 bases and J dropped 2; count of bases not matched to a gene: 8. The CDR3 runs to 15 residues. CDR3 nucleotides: TGTGCCAGCACCTCCGGGACTAGCGAGGCCTACGAGCAGTACTTC. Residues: CASTSGTSEAYEQYF.

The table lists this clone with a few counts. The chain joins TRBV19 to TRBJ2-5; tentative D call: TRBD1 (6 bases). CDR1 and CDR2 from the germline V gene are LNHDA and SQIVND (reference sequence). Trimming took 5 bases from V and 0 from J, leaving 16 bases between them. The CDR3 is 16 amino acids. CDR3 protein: CASSSGTRSYQETQYF. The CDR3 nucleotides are TGTGCCAGTAGTTCCGGGACACGTTCGTACCAAGAGACCCAGTACTTC. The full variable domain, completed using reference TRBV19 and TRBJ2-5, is DGGITQSPKYLFRKEGQNVTLSCEQNLNHDAMYWYRQDPGQGLRLIYYSQIVNDFQKGDIAEGYSVSREKKESFPLTVTSAQKNPTAFYLCASSSGTRSYQETQYFGPGTRLLVL.

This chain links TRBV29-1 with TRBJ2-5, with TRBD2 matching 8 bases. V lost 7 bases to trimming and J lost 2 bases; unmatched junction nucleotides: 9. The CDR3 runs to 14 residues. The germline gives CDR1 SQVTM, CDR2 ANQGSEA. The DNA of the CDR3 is TGCAGCGCCCCCCCCGGGGGGGGACAAGAGACCCAGTACTTC. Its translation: CSAPPGGGQETQYF.

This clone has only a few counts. CDR3 sequence reads: CASSTASGVSYEQYF. The CDR3 nucleotides are TGTGCCAGTAGTACCGCTAGCGGGGTCTCCTACGAGCAGTACTTC. V is TRBV19 and J is TRBJ2-7; 9 bases agree with TRBD2. J was trimmed by 0 bases and V by 4 bases; bases with no gene match: 4. Looked up from germline, CDR1 is LNHDA and CDR2 is SQIVND (reference sequence). CDR3 length equals 15 residues.